The present TCR beta chain was sequenced within a study of blood T cells in healthy people across ages. This clonotype was seen only a few times. Through a sample-barcoded 5' primer and a J-beta primer mix, a second PCR was run for about 6 to 11 cycles. TCRdb itself ran the 5' RACE reads through MiXCR, one entry per CDR3 protein. The profile shows 540,000 or so distinct CDR3 sequences, less than 25% of them singletons. The data were also submitted as part of a second study, on T cells of mothers and their children.

Sequencing input: blood. The source of this sequence is a boy aged 5-17 years in good health.

The CDR3 DNA is TGTGCCAGCAGCCAAGAATGGGGGGCCCGGGGACAAGAGACCCAGTACTTC. Its protein is CASSQEWGARGQETQYF. The V call is TRBV3-1, the J call TRBJ2-5, with D perhaps matching TRBD1 or TRBD2 (6 bases each). The CDR3 runs 17 residues. Germline-derived CDR1 and CDR2 are LGHDT and YNNKEL (reference sequence). Between the trimmed V and J ends, which lost 0 bases and 2 bases, there was a span of 16 bases.